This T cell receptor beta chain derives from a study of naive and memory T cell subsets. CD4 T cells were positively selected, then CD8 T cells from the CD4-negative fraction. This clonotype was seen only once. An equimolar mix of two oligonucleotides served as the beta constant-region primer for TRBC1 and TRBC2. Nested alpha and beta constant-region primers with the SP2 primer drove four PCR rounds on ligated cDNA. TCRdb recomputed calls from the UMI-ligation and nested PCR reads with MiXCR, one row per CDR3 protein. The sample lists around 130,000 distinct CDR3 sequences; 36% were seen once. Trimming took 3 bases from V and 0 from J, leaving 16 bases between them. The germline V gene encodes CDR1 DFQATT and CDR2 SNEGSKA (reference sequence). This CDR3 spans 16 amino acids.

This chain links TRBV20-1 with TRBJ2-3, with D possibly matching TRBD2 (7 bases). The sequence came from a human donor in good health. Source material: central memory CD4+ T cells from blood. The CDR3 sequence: CSARGGGRISTDTQYF. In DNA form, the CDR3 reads TGCAGTGCTAGGGGAGGGGGGCGGATTAGCACAGATACGCAGTATTTT.